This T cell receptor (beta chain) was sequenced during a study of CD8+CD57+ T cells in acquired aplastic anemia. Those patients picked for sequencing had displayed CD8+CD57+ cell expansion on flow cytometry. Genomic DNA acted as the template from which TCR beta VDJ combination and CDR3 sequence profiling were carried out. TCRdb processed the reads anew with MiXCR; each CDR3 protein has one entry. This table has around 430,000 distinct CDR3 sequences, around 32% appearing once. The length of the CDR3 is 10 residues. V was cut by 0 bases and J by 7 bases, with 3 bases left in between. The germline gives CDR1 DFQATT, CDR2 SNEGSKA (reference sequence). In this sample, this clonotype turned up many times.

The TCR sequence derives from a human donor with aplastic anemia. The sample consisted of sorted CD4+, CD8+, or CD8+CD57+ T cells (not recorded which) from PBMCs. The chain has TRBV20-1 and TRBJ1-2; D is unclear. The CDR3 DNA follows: TGCAGTGCTAGAGATATTGGCTACACCTTC. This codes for CSARDIGYTF.